The source of this T cell receptor beta chain is a study of T cells in Graves' hyperthyroidism and ophthalmopathy. Researchers took RNA transcripts and amplified the TCR beta CDR3 regions from them. TCR CDR3 regions were first amplified by RT-PCR with HTBI primers. TCRdb used MiXCR to reprocess the multiplex PCR reads, holding one entry per CDR3 protein. The data contain 550,000 to 850,000 distinct CDR3 sequences, approximately 19% of them singletons. CDR3 length: 16 amino acids. The V and J ends lost 5 bases and 3 bases respectively, with 17 bases between them. From germline, CDR1 is SGHVS and CDR2 FQNEAQ. This clonotype has a count of ten or more. Investigators excluded patients with uncontrolled infection, other autoimmune disease, pregnancy or lactation.

This clonotype was sampled from a woman aged 45-65 years with Graves' hyperthyroidism that later progressed to Graves' ophthalmopathy. The sample consisted of blood. This chain links TRBV7-8 with TRBJ1-5; D possibly corresponds to TRBD1 (6 bases). As DNA, the CDR3 is TGTGCCAGCAGCCCCCGAAGGGGGGACACCAATCAGCCCCAGCATTTT. Its translation: CASSPRRGDTNQPQHF.